The sequence of this T cell receptor beta chain was determined in a study of cytomegalovirus exposure and HLA in healthy donors. Whole-study results and caveats: Sequencing had likely introduced a cluster of highly shared sequence variants as an artifact. Later, TCR association rates were found to vary by HLA locus, highest for DRB1 and lowest for HLA-C.

V shed 4 bases, J shed 10 bases, and the junction held 8 bases outside the gene matches. This CDR3 has 14 amino acids. CDR1 SGHTA and CDR2 FQGTGA come from the germline V gene. PCR involved 60 Vbeta and 13 Jbeta primers. Some clones are missing from TCRdb's copy, which holds only in-frame ones; the method was immunoSEQ multiplex PCR. In the table there are 200,000 to 250,000 clones, roughly 80% of which are singletons. Remarks on this clone: The antigen remains unidentified.

The study sampled nominally healthy donors, though unrecorded immune exposures were likely. The source of this sequence is a male donor in good health and CMV-seronegative. Sequenced sample: PBMCs. V usage is TRBV7-3 and J usage is TRBJ1-1; TRBD1 agrees at 11 bases. The CDR3 region is CASSSGTGGSRAFF. The CDR3 nucleotides read TGTGCCAGCAGCTCCGGGACAGGGGGAAGCAGAGCTTTCTTT.